This TCR beta chain was profiled in a study of cytomegalovirus exposure and HLA in healthy donors. Study-level findings and limits: Among the CMV-associated chains, a few were confirmed in vitro as specific for CMV antigens. Most TCR sequences were seen very rarely across donors, but some public TCRs occurred in many. The study recorded around 160 TCR beta chains that were cytomegalovirus-associated.

The V gene's germline CDR1 is SGHTA and CDR2 FQGNSA. V lost 4 bases and J 4 bases, leaving 7 bases between the germline ends. CDR3 length: 12 amino acids. The assay was immunoSEQ multiplex PCR, and TCRdb's table has in-frame clones only and misses some. The data hold under 200,000 clones, with approximately 96% observed a single time. In regard to this clone: The antigen is unknown.

These donors were members of the 120-subject validation cohort, a group separate from the roughly 670-subject first cohort. The clonotype originates from a woman younger than 30 in good health and CMV-seronegative. The chain uses TRBV7-2 and TRBJ1-2; D not resolved. The sequenced sample consisted of PBMCs. Written as DNA, the CDR3 is TGTGCCAGCAGCTCCCACAGCTATGGCTACACCTTC. It is translated as CASSSHSYGYTF.